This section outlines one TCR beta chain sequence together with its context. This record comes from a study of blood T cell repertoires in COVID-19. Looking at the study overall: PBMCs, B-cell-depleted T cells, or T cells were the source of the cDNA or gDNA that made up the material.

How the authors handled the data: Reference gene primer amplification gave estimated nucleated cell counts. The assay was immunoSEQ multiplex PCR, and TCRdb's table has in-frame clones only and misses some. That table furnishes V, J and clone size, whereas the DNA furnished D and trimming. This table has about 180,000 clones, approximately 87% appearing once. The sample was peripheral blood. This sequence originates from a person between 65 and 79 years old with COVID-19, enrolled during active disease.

The CDR3 bases are TGTGCCAGCAGCTCCCGGAGGGAAGGTCAGGGGCAGTTCTTC. It codes for CASSSRREGQGQFF. V is TRBV5-6 and J is TRBJ2-1; TRBD2 is a possible D gene (6 bases). Germline CDR1 is SGHDT and CDR2 is YYEEEE. The CDR3 sequence is 14 residues long. The V end was cut by 3 bases, the J end by 12 bases, with 19 bases between.